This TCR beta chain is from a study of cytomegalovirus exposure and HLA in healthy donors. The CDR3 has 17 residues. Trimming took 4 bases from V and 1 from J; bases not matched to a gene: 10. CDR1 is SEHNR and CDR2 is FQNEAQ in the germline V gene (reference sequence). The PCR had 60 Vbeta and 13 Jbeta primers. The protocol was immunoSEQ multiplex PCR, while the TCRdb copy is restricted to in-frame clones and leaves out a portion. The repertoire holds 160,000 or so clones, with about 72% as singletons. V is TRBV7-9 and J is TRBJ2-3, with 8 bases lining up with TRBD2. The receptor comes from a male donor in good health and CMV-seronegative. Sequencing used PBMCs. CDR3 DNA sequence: TGTGCCAGCAGCTACCAACGTAATAGCGGGGGCACAGATACGCAGTATTTT. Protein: CASSYQRNSGGTDTQYF.